What follows are 5 T cell receptor beta chains derived from one specimen sequenced in a study of blood T cell repertoires in COVID-19. Here immunoSEQ multiplex PCR was the method, and the copy in TCRdb shows in-frame clones only, minus some. In the table there are under 400,000 clones, approximately 86% of which are singletons. Sample: PBMCs or T cells enriched from blood (not recorded which). The source of these receptors is a woman aged 40-49 years with acute COVID-19.

The V gene is TRBV2, the J gene TRBJ2-4, with 8 bases identical to TRBD1. CDR1 SNHLY and CDR2 FYNNEI come from the germline V gene. This CDR3 is built from 18 residues. V shed 6 bases, J shed 1 base, and the junction held 14 bases outside the gene matches. CDR3 sequence reads: CASRMDREIQTAKNIQYF. CDR3 nucleotides: TGTGCCAGCAGGATGGACAGGGAGATACAAACGGCCAAAAACATTCAGTACTTC. The variable domain in full, with the rest retrieved from reference TRBV2 and TRBJ2-4, is EPEVTQTPSHQVTQMGQEVILRCVPISNHLYFYWYRQILGQKVEFLVSFYNNEISEKSEIFDDQFSVERPDGSNFTLKIRSTKLEDSAMYFCASRMDREIQTAKNIQYFGAGTRLSVL.

The chain couples TRBV15 to TRBJ1-5; 7 bases are a match to TRBD1. The germline V gene encodes CDR1 LNHNV and CDR2 YYDKDF (reference sequence). Germline trimming cut 5 bases from V and 5 bases from J; bases unmatched to any gene: 9. The CDR3 extends over 15 amino acids. The CDR3 sequence is CATSLTTGSHQPQHF. The DNA of the CDR3 is TGTGCCACCAGCCTTACGACAGGGAGTCATCAGCCCCAGCATTTT.

J is TRBJ2-5 and V is TRBV6-2 or TRBV6-3; 11 bases are a match to TRBD2. Germline V CDR1 and CDR2: MNHEY, SVGEGT. V shed 5 bases and J 5 bases; nucleotides not matched to a gene: 4. This CDR3 is 14 amino acids long. In nucleotides, the CDR3 is TGTGCCAGCAGTCTAGCGGGGGGAGGTGAGACCCAGTACTTC. Amino acid sequence: CASSLAGGGETQYF.

The chain recombines TRBV5-4 with TRBJ2-1, with TRBD1 as a possible D gene (6 bases). Germline V gene lookup returns CDR1 SGHNT and CDR2 YYREEE (reference sequence). Trimming shortened V by 5 bases and J by 7 bases, and 19 bases separated the two germline ends. CDR3 length equals 15 residues. The DNA of the CDR3 is TGTGCCAGCAGTCGAGTAGGACAGATGAGGAATGAGCAGTTCTTC. Translation gives CASSRVGQMRNEQFF.

The CDR3: CAIRRGTGENWGYTF. The CDR3 DNA reads as TGTGCCATCAGAAGGGGGACAGGGGAAAATTGGGGCTACACCTTC. V usage is TRBV10-3 and J usage is TRBJ1-2, with 10 bases aligning to TRBD1. The germline CDR1 and CDR2 sequences are ENHRY and SYGVKD. CDR3 length equals 15 residues. V gave up 6 bases and J gave up 8 bases; unmatched junction bases: 12.